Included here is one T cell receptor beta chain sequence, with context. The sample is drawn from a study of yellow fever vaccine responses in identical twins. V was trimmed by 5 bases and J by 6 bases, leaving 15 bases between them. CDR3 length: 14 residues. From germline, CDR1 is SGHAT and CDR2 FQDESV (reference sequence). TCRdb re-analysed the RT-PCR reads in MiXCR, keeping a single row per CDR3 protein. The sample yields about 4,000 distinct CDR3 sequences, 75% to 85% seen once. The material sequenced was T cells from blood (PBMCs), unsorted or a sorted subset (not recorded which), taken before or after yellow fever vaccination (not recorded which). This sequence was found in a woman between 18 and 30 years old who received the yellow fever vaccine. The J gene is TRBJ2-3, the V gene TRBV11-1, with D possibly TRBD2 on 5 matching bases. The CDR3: CASSPQSSGDTQYF. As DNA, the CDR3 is TGTGCCAGCAGCCCCCAGTCTTCGGGGGATACGCAGTATTTT.